Presented here are 25 T cell receptor beta chains from one specimen sequenced in a study of response to subunit inactivated influenza vaccine. TCRdb re-derived calls from the RT-PCR reads in MiXCR, one entry per CDR3 protein. The sample carries just over 300,000 distinct CDR3 sequences, less than 25% recorded once. The sequences come from PBMCs from blood, collected approximately 22 months after vaccination. These receptors were obtained from a man between 50 and 69 years old who received an inactivated influenza vaccine.

This clonotype was counted a few times. The chain carries TRBV27 and TRBJ1-4; 9 nucleotides match TRBD1. The CDR3 covers 15 residues. V shed 8 bases and J 7 bases; nucleotides not matched to a gene: 11. Germline V lookup: CDR1 MNHEY, CDR2 SMNVEV (reference sequence). The CDR3, as DNA: TGTGCCAGCTCAGCCCCGGGACAGGGATCTGAAAAACTGTTTTTT. Translated, it gives CASSAPGQGSEKLFF.

This clonotype came up a few times. The chain has TRBV25-1 and TRBJ2-7; a possible D gene is TRBD2 (6 bases). The ends were cut back, 8 bases at V and 2 bases at J, with 16 bases in the middle. This CDR3 comprises 14 residues. Germline V lookup: CDR1 MGHDK, CDR2 SYGVNS. In DNA, the CDR3 is TGTGCCAGCCGGCCCTGGGGGGAGACCTACGAGCAGTACTTC. This codes for CASRPWGETYEQYF.

The chain couples TRBV7-8 to TRBJ1-1, with 12 positions matching TRBD1. The CDR3 extends over 15 amino acids. V was clipped by 5 bases and J by 6 bases; unmatched bases: 7. The germline gives CDR1 SGHVS, CDR2 FQNEAQ. The CDR3 nucleotides read TGTGCCAGCAGCCCCCGGGACAGGGGGCTCCCTGAAGCTTTCTTT. Amino acids: CASSPRDRGLPEAFF.

This chain joins TRBV19 and TRBJ1-3; possible D gene TRBD1, 5 bases. V dropped 8 bases and J dropped 8 bases, with 16 bases sitting between them. CDR1 is LNHDA and CDR2 is SQIVND in the germline V gene (reference sequence). The CDR3 totals 13 residues. CDR3 bases: TGTGCCAGTTCTTTGGGGGAAGGATACACCATATATTTT. It codes for CASSLGEGYTIYF. Using reference TRBV19 and TRBJ1-3 for the parts outside the CDR3, the full variable domain is DGGITQSPKYLFRKEGQNVTLSCEQNLNHDAMYWYRQDPGQGLRLIYYSQIVNDFQKGDIAEGYSVSREKKESFPLTVTSAQKNPTAFYLCASSLGEGYTIYFGEGSWLTVV.

The rearrangement links TRBV9 to TRBJ1-1, with a tentative D call TRBD1 (6 bases). Germline assignment: CDR1 SGDLS and CDR2 YYNGEE. This CDR3 region has 14 residues. The germline V and J ends were trimmed by 2 bases and 2 bases, with 10 bases remaining between them. CDR3 nucleotides: TGTGCCAGCAGCGTGAAACAGGGAAACACTGAAGCTTTCTTT. It translates to CASSVKQGNTEAFF.

The V and J genes are TRBV5-4 and TRBJ2-7; 11 bases align to TRBD1. The germline gives CDR1 SGHNT, CDR2 YYREEE (reference sequence). This CDR3 spans 14 amino acids. V lost 3 bases, J lost 3 bases, and 2 bases stayed unmatched. CDR3 amino acids: CASSSGQGDYEQYF. CDR3 nucleotide sequence: TGTGCCAGCAGCTCGGGACAGGGGGACTACGAGCAGTACTTC.

This clonotype was counted between two and nine times. The rearrangement joins TRBV15 to TRBJ1-1, with TRBD1 as a possible D gene (5 bases). Germline CDR1 LNHNV, CDR2 YYDKDF (reference sequence). The CDR3 runs 14 residues. V shed 1 base and J shed 6 bases, with 12 bases lying between them. CDR3 sequence (DNA): TGTGCCACCAGCAGAGGAGGGGTTACCGCTGAAGCTTTCTTT. The encoded protein is CATSRGGVTAEAFF.

This clonotype was observed a handful of times. The V gene is TRBV3-1, the J gene TRBJ2-1; 7 positions agree with TRBD1. CDR1 and CDR2 from the germline V gene are LGHDT and YNNKEL (reference sequence). This CDR3 is built from 16 residues. Trimming cost V 0 bases and J 4 bases; bases outside gene matches: 6. The CDR3 loop reads CASSQDSGQVYNEQFF. CDR3 DNA sequence: TGTGCCAGCAGCCAAGATTCAGGACAGGTATACAATGAGCAGTTCTTC.

This clonotype turned up a few times. The V and J genes are TRBV28 and TRBJ1-4; the D is unclear. The CDR3 consists of 15 residues. The V gene lost 2 bases and the J gene lost 7 bases, with 14 bases spanning the gap. Per the germline V gene, CDR1 is MDHEN and CDR2 is SYDVKM. The CDR3 nucleotides read TGTGCCAGCAGTTTAATCGTGGGAAAGGGTGAAAAACTGTTTTTT. As protein: CASSLIVGKGEKLFF.

The rearrangement links TRBV15 to TRBJ2-2, with TRBD2 matching over 8 bases. The CDR3 has 16 amino acids. Germline V gene lookup returns CDR1 LNHNV and CDR2 YYDKDF (reference sequence). The trim removed 0 bases at V and 5 bases at J, leaving 5 bases unmatched. CDR3 loop: CATSRDAAGGTGELFF. CDR3 DNA: TGTGCCACCAGCAGAGACGCGGCGGGGGGAACCGGGGAGCTGTTTTTT.

This clonotype has only a few counts. Here the CDR3 DNA reads TGCGCCAGCAGCCAAGGACAGGGACAGTGGGAAAAACTGTTTTTT. Its translation: CASSQGQGQWEKLFF. This chain links TRBV4-3 with TRBJ1-4, with 7 bases identical to TRBD1. The germline CDR1 and CDR2 sequences are LGHNA and YSLEER. V shed 1 base and J 8 bases; nucleotides not matched to a gene: 7. The CDR3 loop spans 15 amino acids.

V and J are TRBV4-2 and TRBJ2-7; maybe TRBD1 (5 bases). Between the trimmed V and J ends, which lost 0 bases and 2 bases, there was a span of 17 bases. This CDR3 has 17 amino acids. Germline V gene data show CDR1 as LGHNA and CDR2 as YNFKEQ. The CDR3 DNA is TGTGCCAGCAGCCAAGATTTTTTGGGGCACTCAACCTACGAGCAGTACTTC. This translates into CASSQDFLGHSTYEQYF.

The V gene is TRBV20-1, the J gene TRBJ2-7, with 7 bases that match TRBD2. Trimming removed 1 base from V and 3 bases from J; junction bases left unmatched: 15. Germline V gene data show CDR1 as DFQATT and CDR2 as SNEGSKA (reference sequence). The CDR3 has 17 residues. This CDR3 reads CSARGIRGRAIGYEQYF. CDR3 coding DNA: TGCAGTGCTAGAGGTATAAGAGGGAGGGCCATAGGCTACGAGCAGTACTTC.

Many counts were recorded for this clonotype. The chain couples TRBV15 to TRBJ2-5, with 8 bases aligning to TRBD2. The germline gives CDR1 LNHNV, CDR2 YYDKDF (reference sequence). The length of the CDR3 is 14 residues. The CDR3 here is CATNTGGIQETQYF. The CDR3 nucleotides are TGTGCGACTAACACGGGGGGGATTCAAGAGACCCAGTACTTC. Looking up the rest from reference TRBV15 and TRBJ2-5 gives the full variable domain: DAMVIQNPRYQVTQFGKPVTLSCSQTLNHNVMYWYQQKSSQAPKLLFHYYDKDFNNEADTPDNFQSRRPNTSFCFLDIRSPGLGDTAMYLCATNTGGIQETQYFGPGTRLLVL.

The chain couples TRBV5-1 to TRBJ2-2, with D possibly TRBD1 on 5 matching bases. The CDR3 is 17 residues long. The V and J ends lost 4 bases and 4 bases respectively, with 20 bases between them. Germline V gene lookup returns CDR1 SGHRS and CDR2 YFSETQ. CDR3 sequence: CASSQDGWGWGTGELFF. DNA for the CDR3: TGCGCCAGCAGCCAGGACGGATGGGGCTGGGGCACCGGGGAGCTGTTTTTT.

V is TRBV7-6 and J is TRBJ2-2, with TRBD2 identical over 11 bases. Germline V lookup: CDR1 SGHVS, CDR2 FNYEAQ. V shed 2 bases, J shed 0 bases, and the junction held 11 bases outside the gene matches. The CDR3 contains 20 residues. Here the CDR3 reads CASSLPLLAGAPPNTGELFF. CDR3 bases: TGTGCCAGCAGCTTACCCCTACTAGCGGGGGCGCCTCCGAACACCGGGGAGCTGTTTTTT.

This clonotype was seen a handful of times. J is TRBJ2-7 and V is TRBV29-1; the D gene is possibly TRBD1 (6 bases). Germline lookup yields CDR1 SQVTM and CDR2 ANQGSEA. V lost 6 bases to trimming and J lost 0 bases, with 12 bases between them. The CDR3 has 13 amino acids. CDR3 in DNA: TGCAGCGTCGCCTGGGACACCTCCTACGAGCAGTACTTC. Translated, it gives CSVAWDTSYEQYF.

The genes are TRBV6-2 or TRBV6-3 and TRBJ2-6; D not resolved. V was shortened by 8 bases and J by 0 bases, with 5 bases between the two germline ends. The germline V gene encodes CDR1 MNHEY and CDR2 SVGEGT. The CDR3 runs to 13 residues. For the CDR3, the DNA is TGTGCCAGCGGCCACTCTGGGGCCAACGTCCTGACTTTC. This sequence encodes CASGHSGANVLTF.

The chain joins TRBV29-1 to TRBJ2-3, with D maybe TRBD2 (5 bases). V was clipped by 1 base and J by 1 base, with 12 bases between them. Germline V gene sequence: CDR1 SQVTM, CDR2 ANQGSEA. The CDR3 extends over 15 amino acids. The CDR3: CSVEVNSVGTDTQYF. The CDR3 DNA reads TGCAGCGTTGAAGTTAATAGCGTGGGCACAGATACGCAGTATTTT.

This clonotype came up a few times. The chain recombines TRBV20-1 with TRBJ1-2; possible D gene TRBD1, 5 bases. Trimming pared 6 bases from V and 1 base from J, leaving 12 bases between. This CDR3 has 13 residues. Germline V gene sequence: CDR1 DFQATT, CDR2 SNEGSKA (reference sequence). The CDR3 bases are TGCAGTGCAACGACAGACCATAACTATGGCTACACCTTC. It yields the protein CSATTDHNYGYTF.

V usage is TRBV7-6 and J usage is TRBJ1-2; a weak D match, TRBD1 (6 bases). In germline, CDR1 is SGHVS, CDR2 FNYEAQ. V was shortened by 6 bases and J by 3 bases, with 14 bases between the two germline ends. The CDR3 sequence is 14 residues long. The CDR3: CASRPPHRDYGYTF. In DNA, the CDR3 is TGTGCCAGCAGACCACCCCACAGGGACTATGGCTACACCTTC. The variable domain in full, with the rest retrieved from reference TRBV7-6 and TRBJ1-2, is GAGVSQSPRYKVTKRGQDVALRCDPISGHVSLYWYRQALGQGPEFLTYFNYEAQQDKSGLPNDRFSAERPEGSISTLTIQRTEQRDSAMYRCASRPPHRDYGYTFGSGTRLTVV.

This chain joins TRBV15 and TRBJ2-2, with TRBD1 as a possible D gene (6 bases). V was clipped by 2 bases and J by 2 bases, with 15 bases between them. CDR3 length: 17 amino acids. CDR1 is LNHNV, CDR2 YYDKDF, per germline (reference sequence). CDR3 region: CATSRKGQGLNTGELFF. The DNA for the CDR3 is TGTGCCACCAGCAGAAAAGGGCAGGGGCTAAACACCGGGGAGCTGTTTTTT. Combining the CDR3 with reference TRBV15 and TRBJ2-2 gives the whole variable domain DAMVIQNPRYQVTQFGKPVTLSCSQTLNHNVMYWYQQKSSQAPKLLFHYYDKDFNNEADTPDNFQSRRPNTSFCFLDIRSPGLGDTAMYLCATSRKGQGLNTGELFFGEGSRLTVL.

The V gene is TRBV7-8, the J gene TRBJ1-6; no clear D gene. V was shortened by 0 bases and J by 13 bases, with 10 bases between the two germline ends. CDR1 is SGHVS, CDR2 FQNEAQ, per germline. This CDR3 has 13 amino acids. The CDR3 reads CASSLAMGFPLHF. The DNA of the CDR3 is TGTGCCAGCAGCTTAGCAATGGGATTTCCCCTCCACTTT. The full variable domain, in which reference TRBV7-8 and TRBJ1-6 provide the parts outside the CDR3, is GAGVSQSPRYKVAKRGQDVALRCDPISGHVSLFWYQQALGQGPEFLTYFQNEAQLDKSGLPSDRFFAERPEGSVSTLKIQRTQQEDSAVYLCASSLAMGFPLHFGNGTRLTVT.

This rearrangement joins TRBV15 to TRBJ1-4; perhaps TRBD1 as D (6 bases). The germline gives CDR1 LNHNV, CDR2 YYDKDF (reference sequence). Trimming removed 4 bases from V and 0 bases from J, with 15 bases in between. This CDR3 has 17 residues. The CDR3 loop reads CATSKPTGSATNEKLFF. Here the CDR3 DNA reads TGTGCCACCAGCAAGCCGACAGGAAGCGCAACTAATGAAAAACTGTTTTTT.

This rearrangement joins TRBV7-9 to TRBJ1-4; TRBD1 aligns across 7 bases. The junction had 5 bases not matched to a gene; V was cut back by 4 bases and J by 3 bases. The germline V gene has CDR1 SEHNR and CDR2 FQNEAQ (reference sequence). The CDR3 has 15 amino acids. For the CDR3, the DNA is TGTGCCAGCAGCTCCTACAGGGGAGCTAATGAAAAACTGTTTTTT. Protein product: CASSSYRGANEKLFF. The full variable domain, in which reference TRBV7-9 and TRBJ1-4 provide the parts outside the CDR3, is DTGVSQNPRHKITKRGQNVTFRCDPISEHNRLYWYRQTLGQGPEFLTYFQNEAQLEKSRLLSDRFSAERPKGSFSTLEIQRTEQGDSAMYLCASSSYRGANEKLFFGSGTQLSVL.